Listed below are T cell receptor beta chains from one sample, sequenced in a study of T cell responses to AZD1222 COVID-19 vaccine. The table came from immunoSEQ multiplex PCR; TCRdb's copy has only in-frame clones and leaves some out. The sample yields around 160,000 clones, about 88% seen once. This specimen was peripheral blood, taken on day 0 of AZD1222 vaccination. The receptors originated from an adult in good health. Each CDR3 is given with its conserved first and last residue. A D gene is named only where the DNA matches it firmly. Expanded clones get a size class; other rows say once, few or many, or leave the size out.

clone_size	v_call	j_call	d_call	cdr3_nt	cdr3_aa
-	TRBV6-5	TRBJ2-7	-	TGTGCCAGCAGGGCCCAGACCTACGAGCAGTACTTC	CASRAQTYEQYF
-	TRBV29-1	TRBJ1-1	-	TGCAGCGCGACCAGAGGTGAAGCTTTCTTT	CSATRGEAFF
-	TRBV19	TRBJ1-1	-	TGTGCCAGTAGTATAGGACGGTCGAACACTGAAGCTTTCTTT	CASSIGRSNTEAFF
-	TRBV11-2	TRBJ2-5	-	TGTGCCAGCAGCCCTCGCAGGACGATCCAAGAGACCCAGTACTTC	CASSPRRTIQETQYF
-	TRBV9	TRBJ1-4	TRBD1	TGTGCCAGCAGCCGTTGGGACAGGGGGTTGATGGGTGAAAAACTGTTTTTT	CASSRWDRGLMGEKLFF
-	TRBV7-9	TRBJ1-5	TRBD1	TGTGCCAGCAGCTTAGCGGGGACAGGGCTACTTAATCAGCCCCAGCATTTT	CASSLAGTGLLNQPQHF
-	TRBV11-2	TRBJ1-3	-	TGTGCCAGCAGCTTAGTTGGGAGTAGGTCTGGAAACACCATATATTTT	CASSLVGSRSGNTIYF
once	TRBV7-3	TRBJ2-3	-	TGTGCCAGCAGCCCATTCGCTGGGGGGGCGGATACGCAGTATTTT	CASSPFAGGADTQYF
-	TRBV28	TRBJ2-3	-	TGTGCCAGCAGCTCGGGCTCCTCCGAACAGTATTTT	CASSSGSSEQYF
-	TRBV7-3	TRBJ2-1	-	TGTGCCAGCTCGATCGGGGTGGCCTACAATGAGCAGTTCTTC	CASSIGVAYNEQFF
-	TRBV5-4	TRBJ2-3	TRBD2	TGTGCCAGCAGCGAGAAGGCGGGGGGGGTTGTTAATACGCAGTATTTT	CASSEKAGGVVNTQYF
-	TRBV29-1	TRBJ1-4	-	TGCAGCGTTCGGGACGGCAATGAAAAACTGTTTTTT	CSVRDGNEKLFF
-	TRBV13	TRBJ1-2	-	TGTGCCAGCAGCTCGGGACCGAACCCATCCTATGGCTACACCTTC	CASSSGPNPSYGYTF
few	TRBV7-2	TRBJ1-1	TRBD1	TGTGCCAGCAGCAGCCGGGACAGGCCGAACACTGAAGCTTTCTTT	CASSSRDRPNTEAFF
-	TRBV2	TRBJ2-7	TRBD2	TGTGCCAGCACCCCAAGTGGGGGGGAGATGGGCTCCTACGAGCAGTACTTC	CASTPSGGEMGSYEQYF
once	TRBV5-4	TRBJ2-1	-	TGTGCCAGCAGCGTGGGTACCTACAATGAGCAGTTCTTC	CASSVGTYNEQFF
-	TRBV15	TRBJ1-1	-	TGTGCCACCAGCAGAGAAGACGAGTTCACTGAAGCTTTCTTT	CATSREDEFTEAFF
-	TRBV7-2	TRBJ2-5	-	TGTGCCAGCACCCGTGGCAGTATACAAGAGACCCAGTACTTC	CASTRGSIQETQYF
-	TRBV9	TRBJ2-4	-	TGTGCCAGCAGCTCCAATCCCGGGACTTCTCTAGCCAAAAACATTCAGTACTTC	CASSSNPGTSLAKNIQYF
-	TRBV29-1	TRBJ2-5	-	TGCTGCGTTGAATGGGGCTGGGGGCGGGCAGAGACCCAGTACTTC	CCVEWGWGRAETQYF
-	TRBV15	TRBJ2-7	-	TGTGCCACCAGCAGAGAAGCGGATTCCTCCTACGAGCAGTACTTC	CATSREADSSYEQYF
-	TRBV6-6	TRBJ1-1	-	TGTGCCAGCAGTTACAATCGGGGCACTGAAGCTTTCTTT	CASSYNRGTEAFF
-	TRBV6-5	TRBJ1-5	TRBD1	TGTGCCAGCAGGGAGGGGGCAGGCGACCATCAGCCCCAGCATTTT	CASREGAGDHQPQHF
-	TRBV2	TRBJ2-2	-	TGTGCCAGCAGTGTAGAATGGGACACCGGGGAGCTGTTTTTT	CASSVEWDTGELFF
-	TRBV6-5	TRBJ1-2	-	TGTGCCAGCAGTTACCCGGGTTTCTATGGCTACACCTTC	CASSYPGFYGYTF
-	TRBV9	TRBJ2-5	TRBD2	TGTGCCAGCAGCGCCTCAGCGGGGGTCCTCCAAGAGACCCAGTACTTC	CASSASAGVLQETQYF
-	TRBV13	TRBJ2-5	TRBD1	TGTGCCAGCAGCAACTACAGGGGGCGCGGGGAGACCCAGTACTTC	CASSNYRGRGETQYF
-	TRBV4-1	TRBJ2-7	-	TGCGCCAGCAGCCAAGAGCCCCCCCAGGGGTTCTACGAGCAGTACTTC	CASSQEPPQGFYEQYF
-	TRBV4-3	TRBJ1-2	TRBD1	TGCGCCAGCAGCGCCGGGACAGGGGAATATGACTATGGCTACACCTTC	CASSAGTGEYDYGYTF
-	TRBV28	TRBJ2-2	-	TGTGCCAGCAGTGTTAACCAGAACACCGGGGAGCTGTTTTTT	CASSVNQNTGELFF
once	TRBV19	TRBJ2-5	TRBD1	TGTGCCAGTAGTATCGGGACAGGGTCGCGGACCCAGTACTTC	CASSIGTGSRTQYF
-	TRBV7-9	TRBJ1-1	-	TGTGCCAGCAGCCATCGTAAAGGTCCAGCTTTCTTT	CASSHRKGPAFF
-	TRBV27	TRBJ2-1	-	TGTGCCAGCAGACGAGACAGTGGCCCCTACAATGAGCAGTTCTTC	CASRRDSGPYNEQFF
-	TRBV28	TRBJ2-7	-	TGTGCCAGCAGGTCGGGGGCGAGCGACTACGAGCAGTACTTC	CASRSGASDYEQYF
once	TRBV6-2/TRBV6-3	TRBJ1-5	TRBD1	TGTGCCAGCAGCTCGACAGGGTCTCGGGTAAGGCCCCAGCATTTT	CASSSTGSRVRPQHF
-	TRBV3-1/TRBV3-2	TRBJ2-5	TRBD1	TGTGCCAGCAGCCCGACAGGGGTGACGGCCCAGTACTTC	CASSPTGVTAQYF
-	TRBV7-2	TRBJ1-3	TRBD1	TGTGCCAGCAGCTGGAAAGGGACAGGGTTGTCTGGAAACACCATATATTTT	CASSWKGTGLSGNTIYF
-	TRBV25-1	TRBJ1-3	TRBD1	TGTGCCAGCAGTCGGGGGACAGCACCATCCTCCGGAAACACCATATATTTT	CASSRGTAPSSGNTIYF
-	TRBV7-2	TRBJ2-2	-	TGTGCCAGCAGCTCCTGGAACACCGGGGAGCTGTTTTTT	CASSSWNTGELFF
few	TRBV24-1	TRBJ2-5	-	TGTGCCACCAGTGACCTTAGCGACAGTCTCCAAGAGACCCAGTACTTC	CATSDLSDSLQETQYF
-	TRBV5-1	TRBJ2-2	-	TGCGCCAGCAGCTTATCCGGGGCGTGGGGCGGGGAGCTGTTTTTT	CASSLSGAWGGELFF
-	TRBV5-5	TRBJ1-4	-	TGTGCCAGCAGCTTGCTGGTCTCAGCCAGGGAAAAACTGTTTTTT	CASSLLVSAREKLFF
once	TRBV10-3	TRBJ1-1	-	TGTGCCATCAGTCCCCAAGGGTCTGAAGCTTTCTTT	CAISPQGSEAFF
-	TRBV10-3	TRBJ1-2	-	TGTGCCATCAGTGAGAACAGGAGCTATGGCTACACCTTC	CAISENRSYGYTF
-	TRBV10-3	TRBJ1-6	TRBD1	TGTGCCACCAGGGGGCCCTCTTATATTCTCCACTTT	CATRGPSYILHF
-	TRBV7-6	TRBJ1-2	-	TGTGCCAGCAGCTTGGACCAGGGACCCTATGGCTACACCTTC	CASSLDQGPYGYTF
-	TRBV27	TRBJ2-2	-	TGTGCCAGCAGTTTTGGGTTTACGAACACCGGGGAGCTGTTTTTT	CASSFGFTNTGELFF
-	TRBV6-5	TRBJ2-3	-	TGTGCCAGCACCACACTGGGGGACCGCACAGATACGCAGTATTTT	CASTTLGDRTDTQYF
-	TRBV27	TRBJ2-7	-	TGTGCCAGCAGTTTAGGGTGGGGCCCCTACGAGCAGTACTTC	CASSLGWGPYEQYF
-	TRBV5-1	TRBJ2-1	TRBD1	TGCGCCAGCAGGCCGGGACAGGGTTCCTACAATGAGCAGTTCTTC	CASRPGQGSYNEQFF
once	TRBV5-6	TRBJ2-7	-	TGTGCCAGCAGCTTGGACGCCAGAGCAAGTTACGAGCAGTACTTC	CASSLDARASYEQYF
-	TRBV19	TRBJ1-2	TRBD1	TGTGCCAGTACCAGGACAGGGTGGAACTATGGCTACACCTTC	CASTRTGWNYGYTF
-	TRBV19	TRBJ2-7	-	TGTGCCAGTAGTATAGACTGGGCAAGACCAGAGCAGTACTTC	CASSIDWARPEQYF
-	TRBV28	TRBJ1-1	-	TGTGCCAGCGCAGGGACGAACACTGAAGCTTTCTTT	CASAGTNTEAFF